Presented here are 8 T cell receptor beta chains from one specimen sequenced in a study of vaccination effects on CD4 cells after COVID-19. Antigen-specific CD4+ T cell clonotypes were called by their expansion after viral peptide-pool culture in ViraFEST. Following culture for roughly 10 days, CD4+ T cells were isolated. The vaccine recipients had no prior SARS-CoV-2 infection, with negative nucleocapsid antibodies. Clones were sequenced by immunoSEQ multiplex PCR, and TCRdb holds only the in-frame ones, with some missing. The sample lists tens of thousands of clones, roughly two thirds occurring once. The antigens of these receptors remain unknown. The material sequenced was CD4+ T cells from PBMCs cultured with SARS-CoV-2 spike peptides, taken before COVID-19 vaccination. Every receptor here comes from a human donor who received a COVID-19 vaccine.

CDR3 sequence: CASSLMINTDTQYF. The CDR3 DNA follows: TGCGCCAGCAGCTTGATGATAAACACAGATACGCAGTATTTT. The chain links TRBV5-1 to TRBJ2-3; no clear D gene. Germline V lookup: CDR1 SGHRS, CDR2 YFSETQ. The CDR3 consists of 14 residues. Trimming cost V 1 base and J 2 bases, with 8 bases left between them.

The gene calls are TRBV7-9 and TRBJ1-5; no reliable D call. CDR3 length equals 12 residues. Between the trimmed V and J ends, which lost 5 bases and 4 bases, there was a span of 6 bases. From germline, CDR1 is SEHNR and CDR2 FQNEAQ (reference sequence). The CDR3 region is CASSIDNQPQHF. The CDR3 nucleotides are TGTGCCAGCAGCATCGATAATCAGCCCCAGCATTTT.

This clone was found many times. Other nucleotide sequences from this sample produce the same CDR3. The CDR3 DNA is TGTGCCAGCAGCCAAGGACTAGCGGGGGCAGATACGCAGTATTTT. It encodes CASSQGLAGADTQYF. The chain is built from TRBV14 and TRBJ2-3, with 12 nucleotides matching TRBD2. Unmatched junction bases numbered 0, after V lost 1 base and J lost 4 bases. Germline V gives CDR1 SGHDN, CDR2 FVKESK. The CDR3 sequence is 15 residues long.

This clone was detected a few times. The chain carries TRBV7-9 and TRBJ1-3; D remains unclear. V shed 2 bases and J shed 1 base, with 12 bases lying between them. The CDR3 is 16 amino acids. The germline gives CDR1 SEHNR, CDR2 FQNEAQ (reference sequence). Written as DNA, the CDR3 is TGTGCCAGCAGCTTATACGGGCGTCGGTCTGGAAACACCATATATTTT. Translating it yields CASSLYGRRSGNTIYF.

This chain connects TRBV7-9 to TRBJ2-3, with 8 nucleotides matching TRBD1. The CDR3 is made up of 14 amino acids. Per germline, CDR1 SEHNR and CDR2 FQNEAQ (reference sequence). V lost 2 bases and J lost 8; bases outside the gene matches: 6. In DNA, the CDR3 is TGTGCCAGCAGCTTACAGGGGGCGCATAGTACGCAGTATTTT. It encodes CASSLQGAHSTQYF.

This sequence joins TRBV4-2 and TRBJ2-3, with D maybe TRBD2 (7 bases). The length of the CDR3 is 21 residues. The V and J ends lost 4 bases and 1 base respectively, with 30 bases between them. Germline CDR1 reads LGHNA; CDR2 reads YNFKEQ. Here the CDR3 DNA reads TGTGCCAGCAGCCGATCGGGGGGCAGGGCAACCCTAAAAGCTGGCACAGATACGCAGTATTTT. Its translation: CASSRSGGRATLKAGTDTQYF.

The chain has TRBV2 and TRBJ2-7; 11 nucleotides line up with TRBD1. The germline V gene encodes CDR1 SNHLY and CDR2 FYNNEI. CDR3 length: 14 amino acids. The ends lost 8 bases at V and 4 bases at J; junction bases unmatched: 7. In DNA, the CDR3 is TGTGCCAGCGGCGTGGGACAGGGGGTATACGAGCAGTACTTC. It encodes CASGVGQGVYEQYF.

The genes are TRBV23-1 and TRBJ1-2; tentative D call: TRBD1 (5 bases). TRBV23-1 counts as an open reading frame of uncertain function. V was trimmed by 0 bases and J by 4 bases, leaving 12 bases between them. The CDR3 has 15 amino acids. The CDR3 protein is CASSQSTPRVYGYTF. The CDR3 DNA sequence: TGCGCCAGCAGTCAATCGACGCCCAGGGTCTATGGCTACACCTTC.